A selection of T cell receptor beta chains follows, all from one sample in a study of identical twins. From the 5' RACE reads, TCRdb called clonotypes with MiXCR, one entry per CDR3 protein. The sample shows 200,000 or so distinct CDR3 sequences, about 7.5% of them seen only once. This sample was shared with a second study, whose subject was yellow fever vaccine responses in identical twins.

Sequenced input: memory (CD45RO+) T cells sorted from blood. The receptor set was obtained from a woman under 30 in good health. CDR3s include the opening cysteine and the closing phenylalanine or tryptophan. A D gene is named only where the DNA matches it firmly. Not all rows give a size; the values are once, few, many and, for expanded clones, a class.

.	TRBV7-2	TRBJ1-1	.	CASSLRKGNTEAFF
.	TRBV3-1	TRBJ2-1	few	CASSQDRTAPFEQFF
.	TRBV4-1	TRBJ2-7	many	CASSPTETSFSYEQYF
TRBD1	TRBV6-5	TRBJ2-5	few	CASSSPGQRPETQYF
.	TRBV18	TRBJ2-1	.	CASSPEAQLNYNEQFF
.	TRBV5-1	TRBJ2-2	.	CASSLWEAGELFF
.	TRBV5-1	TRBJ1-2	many	CASSLYQTAGDYGYTF
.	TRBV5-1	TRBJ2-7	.	CASSYLDGGGEQYF
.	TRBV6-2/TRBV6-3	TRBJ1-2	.	CASRKTVNYGYTF
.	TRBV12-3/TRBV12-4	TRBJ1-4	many	CASSLWGKLFF
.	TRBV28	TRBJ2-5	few	CASSSRGETQYF
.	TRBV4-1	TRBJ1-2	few	CASSQAGYGYTF
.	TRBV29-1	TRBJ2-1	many	CSGSRGLTQAGRSYNEQFF
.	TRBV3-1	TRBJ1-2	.	CASSPRTANYGYTF
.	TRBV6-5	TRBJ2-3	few	CASSYSKGIARTDTQYF
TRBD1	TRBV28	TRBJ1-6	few	CASWPGQGYNSPLHF
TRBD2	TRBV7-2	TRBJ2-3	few	CASSLVPPGGGGDTQYF
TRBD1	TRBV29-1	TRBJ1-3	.	CSVEPRAGGGGNTIYF
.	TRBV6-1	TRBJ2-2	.	CASRAGLTGELFF
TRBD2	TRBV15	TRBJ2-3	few	CATSRVWKGGRTSTDTQYF
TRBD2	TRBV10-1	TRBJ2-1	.	CASSDPNKPGLAGDQVWFF
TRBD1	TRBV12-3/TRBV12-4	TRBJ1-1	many	CASSLYPRGEAFF
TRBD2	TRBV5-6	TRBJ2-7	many	CASSLGLASPYEQYF
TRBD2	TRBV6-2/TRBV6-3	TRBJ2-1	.	CASSSTPGTSGGRGWEQFF
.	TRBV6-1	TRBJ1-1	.	CASSGKWGNTEAFF
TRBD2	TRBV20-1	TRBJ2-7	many	CSAGGTSGISYEQYF
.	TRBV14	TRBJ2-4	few	CASSQSVIQYF
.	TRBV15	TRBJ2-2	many	CATSRVGTGELFF
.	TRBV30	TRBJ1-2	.	CAWSTGSGYTF
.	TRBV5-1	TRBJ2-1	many	CASSLDLNRVFGEQFF
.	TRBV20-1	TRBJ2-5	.	CSANPRGFEETQYF
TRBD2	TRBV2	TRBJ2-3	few	CASSERPAGVQYF
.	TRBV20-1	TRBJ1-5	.	CSARSGGNQPQHF
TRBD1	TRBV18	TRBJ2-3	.	CASSPDRAPDTQYF
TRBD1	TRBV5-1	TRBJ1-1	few	CASSLPGQLYTEAFF
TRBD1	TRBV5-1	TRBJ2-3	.	CASSSGQGRDTQYF
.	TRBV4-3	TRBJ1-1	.	CASSQVMGREAFF
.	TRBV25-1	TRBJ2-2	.	CASRKGPGELFF
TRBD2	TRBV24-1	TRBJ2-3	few	CATSDGTSGTDTQYF
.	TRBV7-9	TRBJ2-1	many	CASSLADSYNEQFF
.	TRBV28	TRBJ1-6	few	CASSKGGGYNSPLHF
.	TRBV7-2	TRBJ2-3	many	CASSLEVQSTDTQYF
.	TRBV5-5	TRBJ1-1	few	CASSSYGGGPEAFF
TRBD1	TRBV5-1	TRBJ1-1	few	CASSGKDRGPTEAFF
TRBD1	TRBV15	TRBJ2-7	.	CATSRDTTGRVGEQYF
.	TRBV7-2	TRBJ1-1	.	CASSLTGKSAFF